Shown below are 7 T cell receptor beta chains from a single sample sequenced in a study of cytomegalovirus exposure and HLA in healthy donors. Use of 60 Vbeta and 13 Jbeta primers characterized the PCR. The method was immunoSEQ multiplex PCR; TCRdb's version includes in-frame clones alone and lacks a portion of them. Among 130,000 or so clones listed, over 65% were seen once. The sequenced material came from PBMCs. Every receptor here comes from a man aged 25-45 years in good health and CMV-seronegative.

V and J are TRBV7-6 and TRBJ1-1; 8 bases align to TRBD1. Looked up from germline, CDR1 is SGHVS and CDR2 is FNYEAQ. The CDR3 is 15 residues long. V was pared by 3 bases and J by 4 bases, with 7 bases of the junction left unmatched. The CDR3, as DNA: TGTGCCAGCAGCTTGGGACAGGTCCCTGGCACTGAAGCTTTCTTT. Protein product: CASSLGQVPGTEAFF.

In the case of this clone: Different DNA sequences within this sample yield the same CDR3. The V and J genes are TRBV5-6 and TRBJ2-7, with 8 nucleotides matching TRBD2. CDR1 and CDR2 (germline): SGHDT, YYEEEE. V shed 5 bases, J shed 2 bases, and the junction held 9 bases outside the gene matches. This CDR3 has 15 residues. The CDR3 sequence is CASSFGGVGTYEQYF. The CDR3 DNA reads TGTGCCAGCAGTTTCGGGGGGGTTGGTACCTACGAGCAGTACTTC. Drawing the rest from reference TRBV5-6 and TRBJ2-7, the complete variable domain is DAGVTQSPTHLIKTRGQQVTLRCSPKSGHDTVSWYQQALGQGPQFIFQYYEEEERQRGNFPDRFSGHQFPNYSSELNVNALLLGDSALYLCASSFGGVGTYEQYFGPGTRLTVT.

The chain links TRBV5-6 to TRBJ2-1; TRBD1 aligns across 9 bases. With 4 bases clipped from V and 5 bases from J, the junction kept 7 bases outside the gene matches. The CDR3 length is 15 residues. Per germline, CDR1 SGHDT and CDR2 YYEEEE. CDR3 in amino acids: CASSPDRGPNNEQFF. In nucleotides, the CDR3 is TGTGCCAGCAGCCCGGACAGGGGACCTAACAATGAGCAGTTCTTC.

This sequence joins TRBV6-5 and TRBJ2-3, with D possibly being TRBD1 (5 bases). The CDR3 spans 14 residues. V was cut by 4 bases and J by 4 bases, with 12 bases left in between. CDR1 MNHEY and CDR2 SVGAGI come from the germline V gene. CDR3 sequence: CASSSQGPPDTQYF. The DNA of the CDR3 is TGTGCCAGCAGTTCTCAGGGCCCCCCAGATACGCAGTATTTT.

The J gene is TRBJ1-3, the V gene TRBV29-1; tentative D call: TRBD1 (5 bases). Germline-derived CDR1 and CDR2 are SQVTM and ANQGSEA. The CDR3 extends over 14 amino acids. V was pared by 7 bases and J by 0 bases, with 13 bases between. CDR3 nucleotides: TGCAGCGCCTGGGAGGGGAGCTCTGGAAACACCATATATTTT. Residues: CSAWEGSSGNTIYF.

The rearrangement joins TRBV28 to TRBJ2-1; 8 bases line up with TRBD1. This CDR3 region has 11 residues. Per germline, CDR1 MDHEN and CDR2 SYDVKM. Unmatched junction bases numbered 4, after V lost 5 bases and J lost 13 bases. The CDR3 nucleotides read TGTGCCAGCAGTCGACAGGGGAAACAGTTCTTC. Translation: CASSRQGKQFF. The full variable domain, its missing parts supplied by reference TRBV28 and TRBJ2-1, is DVKVTQSSRYLVKRTGEKVFLECVQDMDHENMFWYRQDPGLGLRLIYFSYDVKMKEKGDIPEGYSVSREKKERFSLILESASTNQTSMYLCASSRQGKQFFGPGTRLTVL.

This clone was detected a few times. This rearrangement joins TRBV4-2 to TRBJ2-7, with 12 bases aligning to TRBD2. The J segment lost 2 bases and the V segment lost 8 bases, leaving 16 bases of the junction unmatched. Germline-derived CDR1 and CDR2 are LGHNA and YNFKEQ. There are 18 residues in the CDR3. CDR3 sequence (DNA): TGTGCCAGCCGCCCTTCTCTAGCGGGGGGGCGCCGTCCCTACGAGCAGTACTTC. This codes for CASRPSLAGGRRPYEQYF.